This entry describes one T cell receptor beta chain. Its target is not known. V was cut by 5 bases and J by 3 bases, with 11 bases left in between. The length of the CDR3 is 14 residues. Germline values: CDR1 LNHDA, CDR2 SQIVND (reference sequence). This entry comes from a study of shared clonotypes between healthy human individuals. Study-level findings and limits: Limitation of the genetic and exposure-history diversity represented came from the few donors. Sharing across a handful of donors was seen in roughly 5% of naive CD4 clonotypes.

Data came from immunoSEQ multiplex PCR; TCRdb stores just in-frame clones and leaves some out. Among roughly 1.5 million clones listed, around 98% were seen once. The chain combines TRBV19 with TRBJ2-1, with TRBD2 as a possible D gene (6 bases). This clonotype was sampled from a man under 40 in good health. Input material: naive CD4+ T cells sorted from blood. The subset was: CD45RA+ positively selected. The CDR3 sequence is CASSFRDFYNEQFF. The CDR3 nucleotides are TGTGCCAGTAGTTTCCGGGACTTCTACAATGAGCAGTTCTTC.